A single sample is the source of the 7 T cell receptor beta chains below, sequenced in a study of blood T cell repertoires in COVID-19. Some clones are missing from TCRdb's copy, which holds only in-frame ones; the method was immunoSEQ multiplex PCR. The top ten clones hold 14% of a sample with about 49,000 clones, roughly 88% of them seen once. Sequencing used peripheral blood. These receptors were obtained from a human donor in a cohort sampled during active COVID-19.

CDR3 DNA sequence: TGCGCCAGCAGCTGGAGACAGGGGGCAGAGGATGAGCAGTTCTTC. Residues: CASSWRQGAEDEQFF. The J gene is TRBJ2-1, the V gene TRBV5-1, with 10 bases aligning to TRBD1. CDR1 is SGHRS and CDR2 is YFSETQ in the germline V gene. The CDR3 is 15 amino acids. Trimming cost V 3 bases and J 8 bases; bases outside gene matches: 8.

The chain is built from TRBV7-6 and TRBJ2-5; 14 bases agree with TRBD2. V trimming: 4 bases; J trimming: 5 bases; junction bases outside the gene matches: 9. Looked up from germline, CDR1 is SGHVS and CDR2 is FNYEAQ. CDR3 size: 17 residues. The CDR3 here is CASSSSPGLAGVETQYF. The CDR3 DNA follows: TGTGCCAGCAGCTCATCTCCGGGACTAGCGGGAGTGGAGACCCAGTACTTC.

This clone was picked up a small number of times. The chain employs TRBV7-9 and TRBJ1-1; D is perhaps TRBD1 (5 bases). In germline, CDR1 is SEHNR, CDR2 FQNEAQ (reference sequence). V gave up 4 bases and J gave up 6 bases, with 15 bases separating them. The CDR3 runs to 14 residues. The CDR3 sequence is CASSYGGRAAEAFF. In DNA form, the CDR3 reads TGTGCCAGCAGCTACGGGGGACGTGCTGCTGAAGCTTTCTTT.

V is TRBV5-4 and J is TRBJ1-1; 9 bases are a match to TRBD1. The CDR3 is 16 amino acids. Unmatched junction bases numbered 11, after V lost 5 bases and J lost 3 bases. Germline V gene sequence: CDR1 SGHNT, CDR2 YYREEE (reference sequence). This CDR3 is CASRRAGTGYDTEAFF. In DNA form, the CDR3 reads TGTGCCAGCAGACGTGCCGGGACAGGGTATGACACTGAAGCTTTCTTT.

The chain has TRBV5-1 and TRBJ1-1; D possibly corresponds to TRBD1 (5 bases). The germline CDR1 and CDR2 sequences are SGHRS and YFSETQ. The length of the CDR3 is 15 residues. Trimming pared 3 bases from V and 1 base from J, leaving 13 bases between. The CDR3 DNA follows: TGCGCCAGCAGCTCAGGGACGGGGGAGAACACTGAAGCTTTCTTT. Its protein product is CASSSGTGENTEAFF. Full variable domain (rest looked up from reference TRBV5-1 and TRBJ1-1): KAGVTQTPRYLIKTRGQQVTLSCSPISGHRSVSWYQQTPGQGLQFLFEYFSETQRNKGNFPGRFSGRQFSNSRSEMNVSTLELGDSALYLCASSSGTGENTEAFFGQGTRLTVV.

The chain carries TRBV6-1 and TRBJ2-1; possible D gene TRBD1, 5 bases. The CDR3 loop spans 15 amino acids. Germline CDR1 reads MNHNS; CDR2 reads SASEGT. Trimming took 2 bases from V and 8 from J, leaving 16 bases between them. This CDR3 is CASSEYGQGLDEQFF. The CDR3 nucleotides read TGTGCCAGCAGTGAATACGGCCAGGGCTTAGATGAGCAGTTCTTC.

The chain has TRBV24-1 and TRBJ2-3, with a weak D call TRBD1 (6 bases). V lost 0 bases and J 2 bases, leaving 8 bases between the germline ends. The CDR3 extends over 15 amino acids. The germline V gene encodes CDR1 KGHDR and CDR2 SFDVKD. The CDR3 loop reads CATSDLAGDTDTQYF. The CDR3, as DNA: TGTGCCACCAGTGATTTGGCAGGGGACACAGATACGCAGTATTTT.